This T cell receptor beta chain was retrieved from a study of blood T cell repertoires in COVID-19. Study-wide background: The study drew acute and convalescent COVID-19 samples from the United States, Italy and Spain.

V was pared by 3 bases and J by 0 bases, with 10 bases between. Germline V CDR1 and CDR2: KGHSH, LQKENI. The CDR3 consists of 15 residues. In the authors' workflow: Amplification from reference gene primers served as the basis for estimated nucleated cell counts. Data came from immunoSEQ multiplex PCR; TCRdb stores just in-frame clones and leaves some out. The D gene and trimming were derived from the DNA, and the V and J assignments and clone size from that table. The data show 150,000 to 200,000 clones, around 83% seen once. The TCR sequence derives from a human donor in a cohort sampled during active COVID-19. The specimen sequenced was peripheral blood. J is TRBJ2-3 and V is TRBV18; D is perhaps TRBD2 (5 bases). CDR3 nucleotide sequence: TGTGCCAGCTCACCGGCTAGCAAGAGCACAGATACGCAGTATTTT. It encodes CASSPASKSTDTQYF. The entire variable domain, with the rest obtained from reference TRBV18 and TRBJ2-3, is as follows: NAGVMQNPRHLVRRRGQEARLRCSPMKGHSHVYWYRQLPEEGLKFMVYLQKENIIDESGMPKERFSAEFPKEGPSILRIQQVVRGDSAAYFCASSPASKSTDTQYFGPGTRLTVL.